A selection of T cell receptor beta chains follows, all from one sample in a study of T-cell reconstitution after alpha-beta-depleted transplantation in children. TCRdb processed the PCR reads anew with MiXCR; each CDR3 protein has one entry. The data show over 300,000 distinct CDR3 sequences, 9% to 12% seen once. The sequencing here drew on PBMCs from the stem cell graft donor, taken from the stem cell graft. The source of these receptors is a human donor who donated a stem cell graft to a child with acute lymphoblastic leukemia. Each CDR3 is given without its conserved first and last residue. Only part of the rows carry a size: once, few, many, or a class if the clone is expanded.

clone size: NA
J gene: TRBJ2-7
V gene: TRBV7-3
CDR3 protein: ASSMGGGYEQY

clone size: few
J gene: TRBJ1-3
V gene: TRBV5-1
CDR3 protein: ASSIRQSPGNTIY

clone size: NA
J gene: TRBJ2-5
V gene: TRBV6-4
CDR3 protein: AICPPFWGLAGDGETQY

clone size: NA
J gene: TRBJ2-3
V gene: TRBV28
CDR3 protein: ASSLRTGFTDTQY

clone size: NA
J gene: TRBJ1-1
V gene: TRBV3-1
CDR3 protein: ASSQDLQGTEAF

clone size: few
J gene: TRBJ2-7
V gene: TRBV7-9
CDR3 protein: ASSFGGQPYEQY

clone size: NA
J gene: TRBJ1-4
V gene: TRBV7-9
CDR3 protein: ASSLGSSNEKLF

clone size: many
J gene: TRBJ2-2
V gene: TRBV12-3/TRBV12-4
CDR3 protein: ASSEAGELF

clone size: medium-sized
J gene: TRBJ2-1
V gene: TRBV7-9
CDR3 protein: ASTSRGTGDGNEQF

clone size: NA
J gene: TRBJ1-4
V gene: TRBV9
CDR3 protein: ASSARQGGSEKLF

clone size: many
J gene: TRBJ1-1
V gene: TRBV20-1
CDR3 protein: SARETTGFPSAF

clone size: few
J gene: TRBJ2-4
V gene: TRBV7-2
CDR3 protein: ASSQRTGAKNIQY

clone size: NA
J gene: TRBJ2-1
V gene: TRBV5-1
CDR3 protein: ASSLGIETSGINEQF

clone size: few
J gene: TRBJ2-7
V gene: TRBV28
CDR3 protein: ASRAGTGEHEQY

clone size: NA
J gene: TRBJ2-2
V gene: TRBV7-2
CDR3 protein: ASSLRGVTNTGELF

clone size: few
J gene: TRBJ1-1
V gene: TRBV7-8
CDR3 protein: ASSLFDLTAGGTEAF

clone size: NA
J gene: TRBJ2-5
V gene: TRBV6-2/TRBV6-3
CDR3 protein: ASSWGPAGTQY

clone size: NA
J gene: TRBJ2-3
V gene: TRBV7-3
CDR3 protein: ASSPTGIAGTDTQY

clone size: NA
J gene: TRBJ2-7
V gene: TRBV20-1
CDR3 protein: SAPGQGVREQY

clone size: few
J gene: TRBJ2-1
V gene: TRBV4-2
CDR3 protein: ASSQDRLANEQF